A single sample gave rise to the 18 T cell receptor beta chains below, sequenced in a study of blood T cell repertoires in COVID-19 (dated by TCRdb to 2018 to 2021). The library was made by the immunoSEQ multiplex PCR assay. TCRdb provides this immuneACCESS table in a form limited to in-frame rearrangements. Some clones are lacking; in checked studies, under half of them reflect an unresolved V gene, and why the rest are absent is not known. Across this sample there are around 340,000 clones, with approximately 86% seen only once. Clones ranked in the top ten supply about 7.1% of the sample. Material: peripheral blood. These TCRs come from a woman aged 60-70 years with COVID-19, enrolled during active disease.

This clone was counted once. This chain uses TRBV5-6 with TRBJ1-5; TRBD1 aligns across 12 bases. Germline CDR1 SGHDT, CDR2 YYEEEE. The CDR3 spans 17 residues. V lost 3 bases, J lost 1 base, and 5 bases stayed unmatched. The CDR3 region is CASSWGQGARSNQPQHF. CDR3 coding DNA: TGTGCCAGCAGCTGGGGACAGGGGGCCCGGAGCAATCAGCCCCAGCATTTT.

The gene calls are TRBV4-1 and TRBJ2-7; maybe TRBD1 (5 bases). CDR3 length equals 16 residues. V was clipped by 1 base and J by 2 bases, with 15 bases between them. In germline, CDR1 is MGHRA, CDR2 YSYEKL. The CDR3 DNA reads as TGCGCCAGCAGCCAAGTGATCAACAGGTCCACCTACGAGCAGTACTTC. Translation gives CASSQVINRSTYEQYF.

J is TRBJ2-1 and V is TRBV5-1; 9 bases fit TRBD1. The CDR3 has 16 residues. CDR1 is SGHRS, CDR2 YFSETQ, per germline. Trimming took 0 bases from V and 8 from J; bases not matched to a gene: 9. The CDR3 DNA is TGCGCCAGCAGCTTGGGGGCGGGACAGGGTATCCATGAGCAGTTCTTC. Translation: CASSLGAGQGIHEQFF.

J is TRBJ2-4 and V is TRBV2; the D gene is possibly TRBD1 (6 bases). The length of the CDR3 is 15 residues. Trimming took 4 bases from V and 3 from J, leaving 13 bases between them. CDR1 is SNHLY and CDR2 is FYNNEI in the germline V gene. CDR3 in DNA: TGTGCCAGCAGTGGATACAGGGATGACAAAAACATTCAGTACTTC. Protein: CASSGYRDDKNIQYF.

This clone was seen only a few times. The chain couples TRBV7-8 to TRBJ2-7, with 9 bases matching TRBD2. The CDR3 length is 15 residues. The ends lost 0 bases at V and 3 bases at J; junction bases unmatched: 3. In germline, CDR1 is SGHVS, CDR2 FQNEAQ. The CDR3 DNA is TGTGCCAGCAGCTTAGCTGGCGGGGGGGTCTACGAGCAGTACTTC. Translation: CASSLAGGGVYEQYF. Drawing the rest from reference TRBV7-8 and TRBJ2-7, the complete variable domain is GAGVSQSPRYKVAKRGQDVALRCDPISGHVSLFWYQQALGQGPEFLTYFQNEAQLDKSGLPSDRFFAERPEGSVSTLKIQRTQQEDSAVYLCASSLAGGGVYEQYFGPGTRLTVT.

The rearrangement joins TRBV11-2 to TRBJ2-5, with 7 bases matching TRBD2. CDR3 length equals 15 residues. From germline, CDR1 is SGHAT and CDR2 FQNNGV. V was clipped by 1 base and J by 2 bases; unmatched bases: 4. CDR3 protein: CASSLAPAGQETQYF. The CDR3 DNA is TGTGCCAGCAGCTTAGCCCCAGCGGGGCAAGAGACCCAGTACTTC. Variable domain in full (rest from reference TRBV11-2 and TRBJ2-5): EAGVAQSPRYKIIEKRQSVAFWCNPISGHATLYWYQQILGQGPKLLIQFQNNGVVDDSQLPKDRFSAERLKGVDSTLKIQPAKLEDSAVYLCASSLAPAGQETQYFGPGTRLLVL.

The V call is TRBV13, the J call TRBJ2-2, with TRBD1 matching over 8 bases. Germline V lookup: CDR1 PRHDT, CDR2 FYEKMQ (reference sequence). With 5 bases clipped from V and 0 bases from J, the junction kept 5 bases outside the gene matches. The CDR3 has 16 amino acids. The CDR3 sequence: CASSPETGANTGELFF. The CDR3 DNA follows: TGTGCCAGCAGCCCGGAGACAGGGGCGAACACCGGGGAGCTGTTTTTT.

This chain links TRBV4-3 with TRBJ1-1, with TRBD1 matching 10 bases. Germline V gene sequence: CDR1 LGHNA, CDR2 YSLEER. The CDR3 has 14 amino acids. The V and J ends lost 4 bases and 4 bases, in that order; junction bases with no gene match: 3. As DNA, the CDR3 is TGCGCCAGCAGCCGAAGGGACAGGGGCACTGAAGCTTTCTTT. Its translation is CASSRRDRGTEAFF.

V gene TRBV11-3 combines with J gene TRBJ2-7; D ambiguous. Deletions cut 1 base from V and 0 bases from J, with 7 bases between. The length of the CDR3 is 14 residues. In germline, CDR1 is SGHNT, CDR2 YENEEA. CDR3 nucleotides: TGTGCCAGCAGCTTAGGCGGAAGCTCCTACGAGCAGTACTTC. Its protein is CASSLGGSSYEQYF.

The rearrangement uses TRBV5-7 and TRBJ1-3; D possibly corresponds to TRBD1 (5 bases). TRBV5-7 is an ORF for which the function is uncertain. This CDR3 has 16 residues. The V end was cut by 3 bases, the J end by 0 bases, with 13 bases between. The CDR3 sequence: CASSCRVRASGNTIYF. The CDR3 DNA reads TGTGCCAGCAGCTGCAGGGTCAGGGCCTCTGGAAACACCATATATTTT.

The V call is TRBV3-1 (or the pseudogene TRBV3-2), the J call TRBJ1-2; D not resolved. Germline CDR1 and CDR2: LGHDT and YNNKEL (reference sequence). This CDR3 has 13 amino acids. Trimming took 5 bases from V and 1 from J, leaving 8 bases between them. The CDR3 coding sequence is TGTGCCAGCAGCGTTAGTAATAACTATGGCTACACCTTC. Its translation: CASSVSNNYGYTF.

The V call is TRBV9, the J call TRBJ2-5; D might be TRBD2 (5 bases). The CDR3 totals 15 residues. The ends were cut back, 2 bases at V and 1 base at J, with 12 bases in the middle. Germline CDR1 SGDLS, CDR2 YYNGEE. The CDR3 sequence is CASSVEGLRQETQYF. For the CDR3, the DNA is TGTGCCAGCAGCGTCGAGGGCCTGCGCCAAGAGACCCAGTACTTC.

The chain recombines TRBV9 with TRBJ1-5; no clear D. CDR1 and CDR2 from the germline V gene are SGDLS and YYNGEE. V was trimmed by 5 bases and J by 0 bases, leaving 15 bases between them. The CDR3 is 16 amino acids. CDR3 DNA sequence: TGTGCCAGCAGTATAAGCGGGTTATATAGCAATCAGCCCCAGCATTTT. It specifies CASSISGLYSNQPQHF.

This chain links TRBV15 with TRBJ2-3, with 8 bases aligning to TRBD2. CDR1 and CDR2 (germline): LNHNV, YYDKDF (reference sequence). The CDR3 is made up of 16 amino acids. Trimming removed 0 bases from V and 2 bases from J; junction bases left unmatched: 4. The CDR3 bases are TGTGCCACCAGCAGAGAAGGCGGGGGGACCACAGATACGCAGTATTTT. Translation gives CATSREGGGTTDTQYF.

The V and J genes are TRBV4-3 and TRBJ2-7; D perhaps matches TRBD2 (6 bases). Trimming stripped 4 bases from V and 4 bases from J, with 11 bases between. The germline V gene has CDR1 LGHNA and CDR2 YSLEER. This CDR3 region has 13 residues. The DNA of the CDR3 is TGCGCCAGCAGCCTATACGGGACTTACGAGCAGTACTTC. This encodes CASSLYGTYEQYF.

The genes are TRBV4-1 and TRBJ2-1; 8 bases are a match to TRBD2. Germline V lookup: CDR1 MGHRA, CDR2 YSYEKL. V lost 0 bases to trimming and J lost 6 bases; unmatched junction nucleotides: 10. CDR3 length equals 17 residues. The chain's CDR3 is CASSQDPNGGAVNEQFF. The DNA of the CDR3 is TGCGCCAGCAGCCAAGACCCCAACGGGGGGGCAGTCAATGAGCAGTTCTTC.

The chain links TRBV4-1 to TRBJ2-5; the match to TRBD1 covers 7 bases. Germline V gene data show CDR1 as MGHRA and CDR2 as YSYEKL. Trimming cost V 0 bases and J 3 bases; bases outside gene matches: 7. The CDR3 length is 16 residues. CDR3 coding DNA: TGCGCCAGCAGCCAAGATATAGGGGGCCGGGAAGAGACCCAGTACTTC. The encoded protein is CASSQDIGGREETQYF.

The J gene is TRBJ2-1, the V gene TRBV7-2, with 12 bases identical to TRBD2. There are 17 residues in the CDR3. Germline-derived CDR1 and CDR2 are SGHTA and FQGNSA. The ends lost 1 base at V and 7 bases at J; junction bases unmatched: 8. The CDR3 sequence is CASSLVALAGGLNEQFF. CDR3 DNA sequence: TGTGCCAGCAGCTTAGTCGCGCTAGCGGGGGGGCTTAATGAGCAGTTCTTC.